Below, 12 T cell receptor beta chains from the same sample are listed, as sequenced in a study of T cells in Graves' hyperthyroidism and ophthalmopathy. Amplified regions were TCR beta CDR3 sequences from RNA transcripts. The TCR CDR3 first-round RT-PCR relied on the HTBI primer set. TCRdb re-called the multiplex PCR reads with MiXCR, one entry per CDR3 protein. The data show about 560,000 distinct CDR3 sequences, approximately 16% seen once. The sequenced sample consisted of blood. The receptors originated from a woman in her late teens or twenties with Graves' hyperthyroidism.

This rearrangement joins TRBV19 to TRBJ2-5, with 9 bases lining up with TRBD2. CDR3 length: 16 residues. Unmatched junction bases numbered 8, after V lost 6 bases and J lost 0 bases. CDR1 LNHDA and CDR2 SQIVND come from the germline V gene (reference sequence). The CDR3 loop reads CASSPGLAKYQETQYF. DNA for the CDR3: TGTGCCAGTAGCCCGGGACTAGCCAAGTACCAAGAGACCCAGTACTTC.

A note on this clonotype: At one boundary the junction diverges from the germline segment, which might be a read error. V and J are TRBV6-5 and TRBJ1-5; D call uncertain. The CDR3 runs to 16 residues. Germline V gene data show CDR1 as MNHEY and CDR2 as SVGAGI. CDR3 nucleotide sequence: TGTGGCAGCAGTTATCGGAGTACTTATAGCAATCAGCCCCAGCATTTT. Protein: CGSSYRSTYSNQPQHF.

This clonotype occurred many times. The gene calls are TRBV27 and TRBJ2-1; D possibly matches TRBD1 or TRBD2 (5 bases each). V was shortened by 2 bases and J by 0 bases, with 14 bases between the two germline ends. The CDR3 is made up of 17 amino acids. In germline, CDR1 is MNHEY, CDR2 SMNVEV (reference sequence). The CDR3 protein is CASSLRGGFSSYNEQFF. CDR3 DNA sequence: TGTGCCAGCAGTTTAAGGGGCGGGTTCAGCTCCTACAATGAGCAGTTCTTC.

This clonotype was detected only once. V gene TRBV24-1 combines with J gene TRBJ1-5, with D possibly matching TRBD1 (6 bases). Germline CDR1 reads KGHDR; CDR2 reads SFDVKD. This CDR3 has 13 amino acids. The V and J ends lost 7 bases and 6 bases respectively, with 12 bases between them. The CDR3 nucleotides read TGTGCCACCAGACAGGGTTCCGGTCAGCCCCAGCATTTT. This codes for CATRQGSGQPQHF.

This clonotype was counted between two and nine times. The chain joins TRBV27 to TRBJ1-5, with D perhaps matching TRBD1 (5 bases). The germline CDR1 and CDR2 sequences are MNHEY and SMNVEV (reference sequence). The CDR3 covers 19 residues. Trimming pared 2 bases from V and 0 bases from J, leaving 20 bases between. This chain's CDR3 is CASSLRGGAARHSNQPQHF. In nucleotides, the CDR3 is TGTGCCAGCAGTTTACGGGGCGGGGCAGCGCGGCATAGCAATCAGCCCCAGCATTTT.

This clonotype was observed many times. V and J are TRBV2 and TRBJ2-7; 14 bases agree with TRBD2. CDR1 and CDR2 from the germline V gene are SNHLY and FYNNEI. The CDR3 contains 14 residues. The junction had 4 bases not matched to a gene; V was cut back by 7 bases and J by 5 bases. The CDR3 region has the DNA TGTGCCAGCAAAGCGGGACTAGCGGGAGACGAGCAGTACTTC. This encodes CASKAGLAGDEQYF.

The CDR3 protein is CASRRGDYEQYF. DNA for the CDR3: TGTGCCAGCCGACGGGGGGACTACGAGCAGTACTTC. The chain joins TRBV27 to TRBJ2-7; TRBD2 agrees at 7 bases. The length of the CDR3 is 12 residues. V was pared by 8 bases and J by 3 bases, with 4 bases of the junction left unmatched. CDR1 is MNHEY, CDR2 SMNVEV, per germline (reference sequence).

This clonotype has more than one count but fewer than ten. The V and J genes are TRBV6-1 and TRBJ1-2; 8 bases agree with TRBD1. Per germline, CDR1 MNHNS and CDR2 SASEGT. The CDR3 runs to 14 residues. The junction had 6 bases not matched to a gene; V was cut back by 6 bases and J by 3 bases. CDR3 bases: TGTGCCAGCAGAACAGGGGGATTAGACTATGGCTACACCTTC. Translated: CASRTGGLDYGYTF.

Notes on this clonotype: This could be a read error, since a much larger clone is one nucleotide away. The CDR3: CASSKVGTSFYNEQFF. The CDR3 DNA follows: TGTGCCAGCAGTAAGGTGGGGACGAGCTTCTACAATGAGCAGTTCTTC. The chain employs TRBV6-2 or TRBV6-3 and TRBJ2-1; D is possibly TRBD1 or TRBD2 (5 bases each). The CDR3 length is 16 residues. Germline-derived CDR1 and CDR2 are MNHEY and SVGEGT. V was clipped by 5 bases and J by 3 bases, with 17 bases between them.

Regarding this clonotype: The conserved phenylalanine or tryptophan is not found at the CDR3 terminus, so this likely reflects a read error. The chain joins TRBV19 to TRBJ2-7, with no clear D. CDR3 length: 13 amino acids. Trimming removed 3 bases at V and 4 bases at J, with 10 bases between. CDR1 is LNHDA and CDR2 is SQIVND in the germline V gene (reference sequence). The CDR3 region has the DNA TGTGCCAGTAGTATCAAGGACCTGTACGAGCAGTACCTC. This sequence encodes CASSIKDLYEQYL.

This clonotype showed up many times. The V and J genes are TRBV3-1 and TRBJ2-7, with D hard to call. CDR1 LGHDT and CDR2 YNNKEL come from the germline V gene (reference sequence). V dropped 0 bases and J dropped 6 bases, with 6 bases sitting between them. The CDR3 runs 12 residues. CDR3 coding DNA: TGTGCCAGCAGCCAAGACCTCGGCGAGCAGTACTTC. Protein sequence: CASSQDLGEQYF.

This clonotype came up many times. The V gene is TRBV29-1, the J gene TRBJ2-7; D ambiguous. The V and J ends lost 4 bases and 3 bases respectively, with 7 bases between them. The CDR3 extends over 11 amino acids. Germline V gene sequence: CDR1 SQVTM, CDR2 ANQGSEA. CDR3 coding DNA: TGCAGCGTTGTAAAAGACTACGAGCAGTACTTC. Protein: CSVVKDYEQYF.